This T cell receptor (beta chain) was profiled in a study of blood T cell repertoires in COVID-19. This CDR3 is built from 14 residues. In germline, CDR1 is LGHDT, CDR2 YNNKEL (reference sequence). J gave up 4 bases and V 6 bases, and 6 bases lay outside the gene matches. This table comes from immunoSEQ multiplex PCR, and its TCRdb copy is limited to in-frame clones, with some not included. The sample contains 180,000 or so clones, 86% of which appear only once. The clonotype was recovered from a man between 18 and 35 years old with acute or convalescent COVID-19. The source material was peripheral blood. This chain connects TRBV3-1 (or the pseudogene TRBV3-2) to TRBJ2-1, with 7 bases identical to TRBD1. In DNA, the CDR3 is TGTGCCAGCAGGTATGGGACAGCGTACAATGAGCAGTTCTTC. Amino acids: CASRYGTAYNEQFF.